This entry features one T cell receptor (beta chain) sequence. Antigen: not known. The junction departs from germline at one end; a sequencing error may be responsible. The data were taken from a study of blood T cells in healthy people across ages. CDR3 size: 15 residues. Germline V gene sequence: CDR1 LGHNA, CDR2 YSLEER. Sample-barcoded 5' priming and a J-beta primer mix drove a second PCR of 7 to 11 cycles. A single record per CDR3 protein comes from TCRdb applying MiXCR to the 5' RACE reads. The sample holds approximately 800,000 distinct CDR3 sequences, around 45% seen once. Points from the study as a whole: PBMC samples, being unsorted, prevented any conclusive comparison of naive and antigen-experienced cells. Roughly linear declines in TCR beta diversity per million T cells occurred with age.

Sequenced material: blood. The chain combines TRBV4-3 with TRBJ2-2; 7 positions agree with TRBD1. This TCR derives from a man at least 80 years old in good health. The CDR3 loop reads CAGSPGQRFTGELFF. The CDR3 DNA follows: TGCGCCGGCAGCCCGGGACAGCGATTCACCGGGGAGCTGTTTTTT.